This TCR beta chain is from a study of glioma-infiltrating T cells after dendritic cell vaccination. Time point described: after dendritic cell vaccination, including at tumor progression/relapse. CDR1 is MGHRA and CDR2 is YSYEKL in the germline V gene. V was cut by 1 base and J by 3 bases, with 6 bases left in between. The CDR3 runs 13 residues. Primers: 60 V beta forward and 13 J beta reverse. Libraries were prepared by immunoSEQ multiplex PCR; TCRdb keeps only in-frame clonotypes and omits some of them. The repertoire holds about 87,000 clones, with around 83% as singletons. The sequence derives from a human donor with glioblastoma. The sample consisted of blood, taken after dendritic cell vaccination. The chain has TRBV4-1 and TRBJ2-5; no firm D call. Here the CDR3 reads CASSQGVEETQYF. For the CDR3, the DNA is TGCGCCAGCAGCCAAGGTGTCGAAGAGACCCAGTACTTC.